A selection of T cell receptor beta chains follows, all from one sample in a study of T cell responses to AZD1222 COVID-19 vaccine. Libraries were prepared by immunoSEQ multiplex PCR; TCRdb keeps only in-frame clonotypes and omits some of them. This table has about 150,000 clones, approximately 94% appearing once. Sequencing was performed on peripheral blood, taken on day 0 of AZD1222 vaccination. These receptors were taken from an adult in good health. CDR3s include the opening cysteine and the closing phenylalanine or tryptophan. Each record gives: D gene, clone size, J gene, V gene, CDR3 protein, CDR3 DNA. The D gene is left open where the match is weak. Clone size, where shown, is once, few, many, or a class for clones that have expanded.

D gene: NA
clone size: NA
J gene: TRBJ1-1
V gene: TRBV7-8
CDR3 protein: CASSSGTFPNTEAFF
CDR3 DNA: TGTGCCAGCAGCTCGGGGACTTTTCCGAACACTGAAGCTTTCTTT

D gene: NA
clone size: NA
J gene: TRBJ1-2
V gene: TRBV6-6
CDR3 protein: CASSFSQGVNYGYTF
CDR3 DNA: TGTGCCAGCAGTTTTTCGCAGGGAGTTAACTATGGCTACACCTTC

D gene: TRBD1
clone size: NA
J gene: TRBJ1-2
V gene: TRBV7-9
CDR3 protein: CASSPTGDRTHYGYTF
CDR3 DNA: TGTGCCAGCAGCCCAACCGGGGACAGGACGCACTATGGCTACACCTTC

D gene: NA
clone size: NA
J gene: TRBJ2-7
V gene: TRBV5-1
CDR3 protein: CASRKGPLYEQYF
CDR3 DNA: TGCGCCAGCAGGAAGGGACCTCTCTACGAGCAGTACTTC

D gene: NA
clone size: NA
J gene: TRBJ2-2
V gene: TRBV9
CDR3 protein: CASSVGSGELFF
CDR3 DNA: TGTGCCAGCAGCGTCGGGAGCGGGGAGCTGTTTTTT

D gene: NA
clone size: NA
J gene: TRBJ1-5
V gene: TRBV5-1
CDR3 protein: CASSLEPGQPQHF
CDR3 DNA: TGCGCCAGCAGCTTGGAGCCAGGACAGCCCCAGCATTTT

D gene: TRBD2
clone size: NA
J gene: TRBJ2-1
V gene: TRBV15
CDR3 protein: CATSRGGLAVQNEQFF
CDR3 DNA: TGTGCCACCAGCAGAGGGGGACTAGCGGTTCAAAATGAGCAGTTCTTC

D gene: NA
clone size: once
J gene: TRBJ2-3
V gene: TRBV5-4
CDR3 protein: CASRPDLVSTDTQYF
CDR3 DNA: TGTGCCAGCAGGCCGGATCTAGTGAGCACAGATACGCAGTATTTT

D gene: NA
clone size: NA
J gene: TRBJ1-1
V gene: TRBV7-9
CDR3 protein: CASSFGSVPEAFF
CDR3 DNA: TGTGCCAGCAGCTTCGGGTCGGTCCCTGAAGCTTTCTTT

D gene: TRBD1
clone size: NA
J gene: TRBJ1-2
V gene: TRBV25-1
CDR3 protein: CASSPITGTVELGYTF
CDR3 DNA: TGTGCCAGCAGTCCAATAACCGGGACAGTAGAACTTGGCTACACCTTC

D gene: TRBD2
clone size: NA
J gene: TRBJ2-1
V gene: TRBV15
CDR3 protein: CATSRGQGRLAGVRDNEQFF
CDR3 DNA: TGTGCCACCAGCAGAGGTCAGGGGAGGCTAGCGGGGGTAAGGGACAATGAGCAGTTCTTC

D gene: TRBD1
clone size: NA
J gene: TRBJ1-3
V gene: TRBV5-4
CDR3 protein: CASSRTDRASGNTIYF
CDR3 DNA: TGTGCCAGCAGCCGGACCGACAGGGCCTCTGGAAACACCATATATTTT

D gene: NA
clone size: NA
J gene: TRBJ2-1
V gene: TRBV6-5
CDR3 protein: CASLGNNEQFF
CDR3 DNA: TGTGCCAGCCTAGGAAACAATGAGCAGTTCTTC

D gene: NA
clone size: NA
J gene: TRBJ2-2
V gene: TRBV5-8
CDR3 protein: CASSLVKGSNTGELFF
CDR3 DNA: TGTGCCAGCAGCTTGGTGAAGGGTTCGAACACCGGGGAGCTGTTTTTT

D gene: NA
clone size: NA
J gene: TRBJ1-2
V gene: TRBV6-1
CDR3 protein: CASSEGYVGYTF
CDR3 DNA: TGTGCCAGCAGTGAGGGGTACGTGGGCTACACCTTC

D gene: NA
clone size: NA
J gene: TRBJ1-3
V gene: TRBV4-1
CDR3 protein: CASSPPGEPFAGNTIYF
CDR3 DNA: TGCGCCAGCAGCCCCCCGGGGGAACCCTTCGCCGGAAACACCATATATTTT

D gene: NA
clone size: NA
J gene: TRBJ1-5
V gene: TRBV28
CDR3 protein: CASTRGGSNQPQHF
CDR3 DNA: TGTGCCAGCACCCGGGGGGGGAGCAATCAGCCCCAGCATTTT

D gene: TRBD1
clone size: NA
J gene: TRBJ1-2
V gene: TRBV7-9
CDR3 protein: CASSYWDRGYTF
CDR3 DNA: TGTGCCAGCAGCTACTGGGACAGAGGCTACACCTTC

D gene: NA
clone size: NA
J gene: TRBJ2-7
V gene: TRBV14
CDR3 protein: CASSLWGYEQYF
CDR3 DNA: TGTGCCAGCAGCCTCTGGGGGTACGAGCAGTACTTC

D gene: NA
clone size: NA
J gene: TRBJ1-5
V gene: TRBV6-5
CDR3 protein: CASSPLVNQPQHF
CDR3 DNA: TGTGCCAGCAGTCCCCTCGTAAATCAGCCCCAGCATTTT

D gene: NA
clone size: NA
J gene: TRBJ1-1
V gene: TRBV19
CDR3 protein: CASTHPAGLNTEAFF
CDR3 DNA: TGTGCCAGTACCCACCCCGCAGGGTTGAACACTGAAGCTTTCTTT

D gene: TRBD1
clone size: NA
J gene: TRBJ1-1
V gene: TRBV19
CDR3 protein: CASSIRDRGLTEAFF
CDR3 DNA: TGTGCCAGTAGTATTAGGGACAGGGGTCTCACTGAAGCTTTCTTT

D gene: NA
clone size: NA
J gene: TRBJ1-2
V gene: TRBV4-2
CDR3 protein: CASSQVSGEGGYTF
CDR3 DNA: TGTGCCAGCAGCCAAGTATCCGGGGAGGGCGGCTACACCTTC

D gene: NA
clone size: NA
J gene: TRBJ1-5
V gene: TRBV5-1
CDR3 protein: CASSLGTLSNQPQHF
CDR3 DNA: TGCGCCAGCAGCTTAGGGACACTTAGCAATCAGCCCCAGCATTTT

D gene: NA
clone size: NA
J gene: TRBJ1-1
V gene: TRBV6-5
CDR3 protein: CASSYIRDSEAFF
CDR3 DNA: TGTGCCAGCAGTTATATCAGGGATTCCGAAGCTTTCTTT

D gene: NA
clone size: NA
J gene: TRBJ2-1
V gene: TRBV30
CDR3 protein: CAWSVGQGLNEQFF
CDR3 DNA: TGTGCCTGGAGTGTAGGACAGGGACTAAATGAGCAGTTCTTC

D gene: NA
clone size: once
J gene: TRBJ1-1
V gene: TRBV29-1
CDR3 protein: CSVGPGGTEAFF
CDR3 DNA: TGCAGCGTCGGACCGGGGGGCACTGAAGCTTTCTTT

D gene: NA
clone size: NA
J gene: TRBJ2-6
V gene: TRBV4-3
CDR3 protein: CASRLSGANVLTF
CDR3 DNA: TGCGCCAGCAGGCTCTCTGGGGCCAACGTCCTGACTTTC

D gene: NA
clone size: NA
J gene: TRBJ1-3
V gene: TRBV18
CDR3 protein: CASYAGSSGNTIYF
CDR3 DNA: TGTGCCAGCTACGCGGGCAGCTCTGGAAACACCATATATTTT

D gene: NA
clone size: NA
J gene: TRBJ1-6
V gene: TRBV30
CDR3 protein: CAWSFFSSPLHF
CDR3 DNA: TGTGCCTGGAGCTTTTTCAGTTCACCCCTCCACTTT

D gene: NA
clone size: once
J gene: TRBJ1-1
V gene: TRBV4-2
CDR3 protein: CASSQAGSGTEAFF
CDR3 DNA: TGTGCCAGCAGCCAAGCAGGGTCGGGGACTGAAGCTTTCTTT

D gene: NA
clone size: NA
J gene: TRBJ1-2
V gene: TRBV2
CDR3 protein: CASRATWYYGYTF
CDR3 DNA: TGTGCCAGCAGGGCCACCTGGTACTATGGCTACACCTTC

D gene: NA
clone size: NA
J gene: TRBJ2-6
V gene: TRBV3-1/TRBV3-2
CDR3 protein: CASSFGGTGANVLTF
CDR3 DNA: TGTGCCAGCAGCTTCGGGGGAACTGGGGCCAACGTCCTGACTTTC

D gene: NA
clone size: NA
J gene: TRBJ2-4
V gene: TRBV11-3
CDR3 protein: CASSLDQGGSVTRNIQYF
CDR3 DNA: TGTGCCAGCAGCTTGGACCAGGGGGGGAGTGTTACCAGAAACATTCAGTACTTC

D gene: NA
clone size: NA
J gene: TRBJ1-2
V gene: TRBV12-3/TRBV12-4
CDR3 protein: CASSLNGNGYTF
CDR3 DNA: TGTGCCAGCAGTTTAAACGGTAACGGCTACACCTTC

D gene: TRBD2
clone size: NA
J gene: TRBJ2-3
V gene: TRBV9
CDR3 protein: CASSVGTLAGGADTQYF
CDR3 DNA: TGTGCCAGCAGCGTGGGGACCCTAGCGGGGGGGGCAGATACGCAGTATTTT

D gene: TRBD2
clone size: NA
J gene: TRBJ2-2
V gene: TRBV7-8
CDR3 protein: CASSGRTSGGANTGELFF
CDR3 DNA: TGTGCCAGCAGCGGTCGGACTAGCGGGGGGGCGAACACCGGGGAGCTGTTTTTT

D gene: NA
clone size: NA
J gene: TRBJ1-6
V gene: TRBV19
CDR3 protein: CASSILAAANSPLHF
CDR3 DNA: TGTGCCAGTAGTATTCTAGCTGCGGCTAATTCACCCCTCCACTTT

D gene: NA
clone size: NA
J gene: TRBJ1-4
V gene: TRBV27
CDR3 protein: CASSSGGWDEKLFF
CDR3 DNA: TGTGCCAGCAGCTCGGGGGGGTGGGATGAAAAACTGTTTTTT

D gene: NA
clone size: NA
J gene: TRBJ1-6
V gene: TRBV27
CDR3 protein: CASSILQGPDSPLHF
CDR3 DNA: TGTGCCAGCAGTATTCTACAGGGCCCTGATTCACCCCTCCACTTT

D gene: NA
clone size: NA
J gene: TRBJ1-1
V gene: TRBV28
CDR3 protein: CASSNTEAFF
CDR3 DNA: TGTGCCAGCAGTAACACTGAAGCTTTCTTT

D gene: NA
clone size: NA
J gene: TRBJ1-2
V gene: TRBV7-9
CDR3 protein: CASTPGGVDGYTF
CDR3 DNA: TGTGCCAGCACCCCCGGGGGGGTGGATGGCTACACCTTC

D gene: NA
clone size: NA
J gene: TRBJ1-3
V gene: TRBV4-3
CDR3 protein: CASSPGEFSGNTIYF
CDR3 DNA: TGCGCCAGCAGCCCTGGAGAGTTCTCTGGAAACACCATATATTTT

D gene: NA
clone size: NA
J gene: TRBJ1-3
V gene: TRBV6-5
CDR3 protein: CASSYSYRAAGNTIYF
CDR3 DNA: TGTGCCAGCAGTTACTCCTACAGGGCTGCTGGAAACACCATATATTTT

D gene: TRBD1
clone size: NA
J gene: TRBJ1-5
V gene: TRBV6-5
CDR3 protein: CASSPGQGANQPQHF
CDR3 DNA: TGTGCCAGCAGTCCGGGACAGGGTGCCAATCAGCCCCAGCATTTT

D gene: TRBD1
clone size: NA
J gene: TRBJ1-1
V gene: TRBV7-9
CDR3 protein: CASSRQGAVDTEAFF
CDR3 DNA: TGTGCCAGCAGCCGACAGGGGGCTGTTGACACTGAAGCTTTCTTT

D gene: NA
clone size: NA
J gene: TRBJ2-5
V gene: TRBV5-5
CDR3 protein: CASSLRIGSRDQETQYF
CDR3 DNA: TGTGCCAGCAGCTTACGAATCGGGTCGAGGGATCAAGAGACCCAGTACTTC